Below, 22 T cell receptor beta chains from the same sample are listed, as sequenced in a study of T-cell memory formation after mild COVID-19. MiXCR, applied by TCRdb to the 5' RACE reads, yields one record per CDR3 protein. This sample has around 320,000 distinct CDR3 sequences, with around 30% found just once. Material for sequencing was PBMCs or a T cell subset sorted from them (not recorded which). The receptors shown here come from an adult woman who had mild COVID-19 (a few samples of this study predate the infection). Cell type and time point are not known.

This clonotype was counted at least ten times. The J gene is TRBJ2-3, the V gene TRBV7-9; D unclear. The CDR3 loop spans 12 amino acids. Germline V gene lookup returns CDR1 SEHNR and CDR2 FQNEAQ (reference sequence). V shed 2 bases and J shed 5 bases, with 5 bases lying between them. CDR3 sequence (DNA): TGTGCCAGCAGCTTATCGGGAGATACGCAGTATTTT. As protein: CASSLSGDTQYF.

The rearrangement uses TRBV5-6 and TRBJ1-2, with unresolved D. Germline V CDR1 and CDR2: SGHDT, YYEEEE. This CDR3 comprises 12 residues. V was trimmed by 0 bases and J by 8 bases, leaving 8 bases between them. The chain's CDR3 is CASSLDQSGYTF. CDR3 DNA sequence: TGTGCCAGCAGCTTGGATCAGAGCGGCTACACCTTC.

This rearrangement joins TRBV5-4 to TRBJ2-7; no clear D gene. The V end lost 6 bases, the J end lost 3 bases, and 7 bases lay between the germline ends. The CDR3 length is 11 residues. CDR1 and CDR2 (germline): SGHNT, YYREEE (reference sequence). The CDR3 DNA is TGTGCCAGCACTGGAAACTACGAGCAGTACTTC. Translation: CASTGNYEQYF.

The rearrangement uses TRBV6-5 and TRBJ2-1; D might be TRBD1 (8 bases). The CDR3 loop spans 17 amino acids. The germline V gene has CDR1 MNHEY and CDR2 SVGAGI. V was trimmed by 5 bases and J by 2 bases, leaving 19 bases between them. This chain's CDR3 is CASSILTGGTTYNEQFF. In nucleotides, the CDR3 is TGTGCCAGCAGTATTCTCACAGGGGGGACTACCTACAATGAGCAGTTCTTC.

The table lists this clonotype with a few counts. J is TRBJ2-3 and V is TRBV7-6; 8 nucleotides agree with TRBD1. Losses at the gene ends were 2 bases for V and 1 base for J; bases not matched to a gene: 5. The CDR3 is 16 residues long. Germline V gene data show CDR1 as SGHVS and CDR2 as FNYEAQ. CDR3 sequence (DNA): TGTGCCAGCAGCTTATGGACAGGGAAGGGCACAGATACGCAGTATTTT. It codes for CASSLWTGKGTDTQYF.

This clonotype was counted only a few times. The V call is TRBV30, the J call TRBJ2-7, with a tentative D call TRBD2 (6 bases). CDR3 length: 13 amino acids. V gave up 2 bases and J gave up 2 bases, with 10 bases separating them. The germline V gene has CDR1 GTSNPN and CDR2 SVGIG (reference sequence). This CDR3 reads CAWSRLAPYEQYF. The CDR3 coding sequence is TGTGCCTGGAGTCGGCTAGCGCCCTACGAGCAGTACTTC.

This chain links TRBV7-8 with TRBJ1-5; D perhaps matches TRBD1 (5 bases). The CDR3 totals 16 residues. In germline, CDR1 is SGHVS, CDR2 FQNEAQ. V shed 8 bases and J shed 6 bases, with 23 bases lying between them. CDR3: CASAGPRWDSGQPQHF. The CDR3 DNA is TGTGCCAGCGCGGGACCGCGGTGGGACTCGGGTCAGCCCCAGCATTTT. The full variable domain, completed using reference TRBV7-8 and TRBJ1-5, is GAGVSQSPRYKVAKRGQDVALRCDPISGHVSLFWYQQALGQGPEFLTYFQNEAQLDKSGLPSDRFFAERPEGSVSTLKIQRTQQEDSAVYLCASAGPRWDSGQPQHFGDGTRLSIL.

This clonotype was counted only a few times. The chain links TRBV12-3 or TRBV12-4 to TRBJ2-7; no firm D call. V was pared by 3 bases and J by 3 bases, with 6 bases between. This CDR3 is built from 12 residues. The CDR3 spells CASSLTLYEQYF. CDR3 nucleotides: TGTGCCAGCAGTTTGACGCTCTACGAGCAGTACTTC.

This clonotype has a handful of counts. The CDR3 loop is CASSLTANYNEKLFF. DNA of the CDR3: TGTGCCAGCAGCCTGACAGCAAACTATAATGAAAAACTGTTTTTT. The V gene is TRBV7-2, the J gene TRBJ1-4; possible D gene TRBD1, 5 bases. Per germline, CDR1 SGHTA and CDR2 FQGNSA. Trimming took off 5 bases at V and 4 bases at J, with 14 bases between the two ends. The CDR3 is 15 residues long.

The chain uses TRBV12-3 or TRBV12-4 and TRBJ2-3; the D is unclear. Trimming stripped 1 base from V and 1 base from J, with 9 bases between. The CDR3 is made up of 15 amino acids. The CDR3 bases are TGTGCCAGCAGTTTAGTGGGCTATGGCACAGATACGCAGTATTTT. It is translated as CASSLVGYGTDTQYF.

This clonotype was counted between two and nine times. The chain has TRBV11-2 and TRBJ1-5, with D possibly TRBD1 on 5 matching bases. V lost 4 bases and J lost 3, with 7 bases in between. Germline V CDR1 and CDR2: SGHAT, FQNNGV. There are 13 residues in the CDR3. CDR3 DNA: TGTGCCAGCAGCTATGGACACAATCAGCCCCAGCATTTT. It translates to CASSYGHNQPQHF. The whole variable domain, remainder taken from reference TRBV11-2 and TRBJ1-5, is EAGVAQSPRYKIIEKRQSVAFWCNPISGHATLYWYQQILGQGPKLLIQFQNNGVVDDSQLPKDRFSAERLKGVDSTLKIQPAKLEDSAVYLCASSYGHNQPQHFGDGTRLSIL.

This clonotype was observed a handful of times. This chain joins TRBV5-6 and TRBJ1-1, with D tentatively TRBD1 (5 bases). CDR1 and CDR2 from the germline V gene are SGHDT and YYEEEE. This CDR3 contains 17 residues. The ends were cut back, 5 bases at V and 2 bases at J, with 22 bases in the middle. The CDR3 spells CASRFRGSRGGNTEAFF. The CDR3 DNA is TGTGCCAGCAGATTTCGCGGAAGCCGGGGGGGTAACACTGAAGCTTTCTTT.

DNA for the CDR3: TGCGCCAGCAGCTTGGCTAGCGGGAGCAATACGCAGTATTTT. Its translation: CASSLASGSNTQYF. The rearrangement joins TRBV5-1 to TRBJ2-3, with 10 bases lining up with TRBD2. Losses at the gene ends were 0 bases for V and 7 bases for J; bases not matched to a gene: 2. This CDR3 comprises 14 residues. Looked up from germline, CDR1 is SGHRS and CDR2 is YFSETQ. Together with reference TRBV5-1 and TRBJ2-3, the CDR3 gives the full variable domain: KAGVTQTPRYLIKTRGQQVTLSCSPISGHRSVSWYQQTPGQGLQFLFEYFSETQRNKGNFPGRFSGRQFSNSRSEMNVSTLELGDSALYLCASSLASGSNTQYFGPGTRLTVL.

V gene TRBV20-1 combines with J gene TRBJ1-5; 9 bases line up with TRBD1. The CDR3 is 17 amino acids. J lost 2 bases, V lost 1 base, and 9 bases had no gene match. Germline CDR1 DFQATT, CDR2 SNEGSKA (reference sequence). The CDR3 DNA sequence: TGCAGTGCTAGAGTGGACAGGGGCGCGAGGGGCAATCAGCCCCAGCATTTT. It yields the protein CSARVDRGARGNQPQHF.

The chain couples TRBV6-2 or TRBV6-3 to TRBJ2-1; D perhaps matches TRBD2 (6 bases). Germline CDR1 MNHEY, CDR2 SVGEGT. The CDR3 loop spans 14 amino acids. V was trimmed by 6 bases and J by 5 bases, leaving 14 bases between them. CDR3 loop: CASSFDGTDNEQFF. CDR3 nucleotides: TGTGCCAGCAGCTTCGACGGGACTGACAATGAGCAGTTCTTC.

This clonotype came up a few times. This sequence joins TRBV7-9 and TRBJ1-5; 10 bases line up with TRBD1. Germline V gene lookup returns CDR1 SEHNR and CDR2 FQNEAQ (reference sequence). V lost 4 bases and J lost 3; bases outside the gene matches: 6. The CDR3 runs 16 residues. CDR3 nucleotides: TGTGCCAGCAGCTCCATGGACAGGGGGTACAATCAGCCCCAGCATTTT. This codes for CASSSMDRGYNQPQHF.

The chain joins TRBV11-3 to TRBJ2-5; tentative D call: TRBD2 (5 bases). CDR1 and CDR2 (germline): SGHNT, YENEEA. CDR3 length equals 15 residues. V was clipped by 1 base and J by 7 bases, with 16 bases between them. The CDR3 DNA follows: TGTGCCAGCAGCTTAGCAGCGGAGGTTATCGTGACCCAGTACTTC. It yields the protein CASSLAAEVIVTQYF.

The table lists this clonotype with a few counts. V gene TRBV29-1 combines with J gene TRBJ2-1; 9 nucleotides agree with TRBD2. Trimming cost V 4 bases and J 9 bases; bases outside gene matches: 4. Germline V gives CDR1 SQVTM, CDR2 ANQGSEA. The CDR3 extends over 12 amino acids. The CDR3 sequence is CSVVGLAIEQFF. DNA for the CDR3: TGCAGCGTTGTGGGACTAGCTATTGAGCAGTTCTTC.

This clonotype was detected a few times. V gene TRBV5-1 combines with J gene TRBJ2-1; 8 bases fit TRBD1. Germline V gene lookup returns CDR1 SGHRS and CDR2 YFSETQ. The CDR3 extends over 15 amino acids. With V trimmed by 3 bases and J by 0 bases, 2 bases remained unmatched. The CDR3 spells CASSWDRSSYNEQFF. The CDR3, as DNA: TGCGCCAGCAGCTGGGACAGGAGCTCCTACAATGAGCAGTTCTTC.

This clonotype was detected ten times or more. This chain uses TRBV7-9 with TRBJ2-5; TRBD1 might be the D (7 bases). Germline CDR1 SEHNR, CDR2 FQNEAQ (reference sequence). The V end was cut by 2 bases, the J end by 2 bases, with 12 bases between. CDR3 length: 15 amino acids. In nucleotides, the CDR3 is TGTGCCAGCAGCTTACCGCAGGGGGGACAAGAGACCCAGTACTTC. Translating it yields CASSLPQGGQETQYF.

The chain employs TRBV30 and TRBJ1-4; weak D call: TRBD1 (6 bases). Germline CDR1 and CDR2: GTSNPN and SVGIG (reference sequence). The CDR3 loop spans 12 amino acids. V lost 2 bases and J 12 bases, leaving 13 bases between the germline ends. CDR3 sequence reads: CAWSTQGLELFF. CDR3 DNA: TGTGCCTGGAGTACACAGGGCCTGGAACTGTTTTTT. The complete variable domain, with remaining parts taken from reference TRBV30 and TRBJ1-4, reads SQTIHQWPATLVQPVGSPLSLECTVEGTSNPNLYWYRQAAGRGLQLLFYSVGIGQISSEVPQNLSASRPQDRQFILSSKKLLLSDSGFYLCAWSTQGLELFFGSGTQLSVL.

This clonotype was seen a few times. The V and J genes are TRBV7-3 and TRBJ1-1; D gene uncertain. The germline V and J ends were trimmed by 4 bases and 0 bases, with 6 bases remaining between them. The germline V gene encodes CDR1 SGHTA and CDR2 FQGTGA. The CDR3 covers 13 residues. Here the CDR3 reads CASSWEMNTEAFF. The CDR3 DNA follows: TGTGCCAGCAGCTGGGAGATGAACACTGAAGCTTTCTTT.